Each of the 20 T cell receptor beta chains below was sequenced from the same sample in a study of T cell responses to AZD1222 COVID-19 vaccine. Here immunoSEQ multiplex PCR was the method, and the copy in TCRdb shows in-frame clones only, minus some. In the table there are approximately 170,000 clones, about 91% of which are singletons. Specimen: peripheral blood, collected 28 days after the second AZD1222 dose. The receptors were sampled from an adult who received the AZD1222 COVID-19 vaccine.

The chain uses TRBV14 and TRBJ1-1; the D gene is possibly TRBD1 (6 bases). The V end was cut by 3 bases, the J end by 4 bases, with 15 bases between. The CDR3 is made up of 15 amino acids. Germline V gene lookup returns CDR1 SGHDN and CDR2 FVKESK. CDR3 sequence reads: CASSHRGGLSTEAFF. The DNA for the CDR3 is TGTGCCAGCAGCCACAGGGGTGGTTTGAGCACTGAAGCTTTCTTT. Looking up the rest from reference TRBV14 and TRBJ1-1 gives the full variable domain: EAGVTQFPSHSVIEKGQTVTLRCDPISGHDNLYWYRRVMGKEIKFLLHFVKESKQDESGMPNNRFLAERTGGTYSTLKVQPAELEDSGVYFCASSHRGGLSTEAFFGQGTRLTVV.

This clone was picked up one time. The rearrangement uses TRBV6-1 and TRBJ2-5, with 9 bases that match TRBD1. Germline V gene data show CDR1 as MNHNS and CDR2 as SASEGT. The CDR3 extends over 13 amino acids. The J segment lost 5 bases and the V segment lost 9 bases, leaving 7 bases of the junction unmatched. In DNA, the CDR3 is TGTGCCAGTTCGGGACAGGGTTGGGAGACCCAGTACTTC. Amino acid sequence: CASSGQGWETQYF.

This chain uses TRBV15 with TRBJ1-3; D is unclear. Germline-derived CDR1 and CDR2 are LNHNV and YYDKDF (reference sequence). Trimming stripped 1 base from V and 1 base from J, with 11 bases between. The CDR3 runs to 16 residues. Here the CDR3 reads CATSRARPGSGNTIYF. The CDR3 DNA is TGTGCCACCAGCAGAGCCCGTCCTGGGTCTGGAAACACCATATATTTT.

The genes are TRBV19 and TRBJ1-1, with D possibly TRBD1 on 6 matching bases. CDR1 and CDR2 from the germline V gene are LNHDA and SQIVND (reference sequence). The V and J ends lost 7 bases and 0 bases respectively, with 12 bases between them. The CDR3 spans 14 residues. The CDR3 sequence: CASTKGGLNTEAFF. The CDR3 bases are TGTGCCAGTACCAAGGGGGGGTTGAACACTGAAGCTTTCTTT.

V is TRBV7-8 and J is TRBJ1-5; D might be TRBD1 (5 bases). The CDR3 totals 16 residues. Deletions cut 2 bases from V and 3 bases from J, with 14 bases between. The germline V gene encodes CDR1 SGHVS and CDR2 FQNEAQ. The CDR3 here is CASSLSPGLNNQPQHF. The CDR3 DNA is TGTGCCAGCAGCTTAAGTCCAGGGTTAAACAATCAGCCCCAGCATTTT.

The chain combines TRBV19 with TRBJ1-2; 8 bases match TRBD1. This CDR3 comprises 15 residues. V dropped 7 bases and J dropped 4; count of bases not matched to a gene: 11. In germline, CDR1 is LNHDA, CDR2 SQIVND (reference sequence). This CDR3 reads CASTHRSGGGYGYTF. The CDR3 DNA sequence: TGTGCCAGTACTCACCGCTCAGGGGGCGGCTATGGCTACACCTTC.

CDR3 DNA: TGTGCCAGCAGCTTAGGCCCGGCTGGGGGCGACCATGAGCAGTTCTTC. Its protein is CASSLGPAGGDHEQFF. The chain employs TRBV11-2 and TRBJ2-1; D may be TRBD1 (6 bases). CDR1 and CDR2 from the germline V gene are SGHAT and FQNNGV. Trimming took 1 base from V and 8 from J, leaving 18 bases between them. This CDR3 comprises 16 residues. Together with reference TRBV11-2 and TRBJ2-1, the CDR3 gives the full variable domain: EAGVAQSPRYKIIEKRQSVAFWCNPISGHATLYWYQQILGQGPKLLIQFQNNGVVDDSQLPKDRFSAERLKGVDSTLKIQPAKLEDSAVYLCASSLGPAGGDHEQFFGPGTRLTVL.

The rearrangement joins TRBV7-3 to TRBJ2-3; D is undetermined. The CDR3 has 14 amino acids. Germline CDR1 is SGHTA and CDR2 is FQGTGA. Trimming took off 3 bases at V and 1 base at J, with 8 bases between the two ends. CDR3 region: CASSFSGGTDTQYF. The CDR3 DNA is TGTGCCAGCAGCTTCTCTGGGGGCACAGATACGCAGTATTTT.

The genes are TRBV27 and TRBJ1-1, with D uncertain. CDR1 is MNHEY, CDR2 SMNVEV, per germline (reference sequence). This CDR3 comprises 14 residues. With 3 bases removed from V and 0 bases from J, the gap between germline ends came to 8 bases. The DNA for the CDR3 is TGTGCCAGCAGTTTGTTTAGCATGAACACTGAAGCTTTCTTT. Its protein product is CASSLFSMNTEAFF.

J is TRBJ1-2 and V is TRBV15, with TRBD1 matching over 10 bases. CDR1 is LNHNV and CDR2 is YYDKDF in the germline V gene (reference sequence). Unmatched junction bases numbered 12, after V lost 1 base and J lost 7 bases. The CDR3 is 17 residues long. The CDR3 loop reads CATSRGGTGVFYGGYTF. The CDR3 DNA reads TGTGCCACCAGCAGAGGGGGGACAGGGGTGTTTTACGGTGGCTACACCTTC.

This chain uses TRBV7-2 with TRBJ2-3, with 11 positions matching TRBD1. V lost 3 bases, J lost 3 bases, and 2 bases stayed unmatched. The CDR3 runs 15 residues. Germline assignment: CDR1 SGHTA and CDR2 FQGNSA. CDR3 DNA: TGTGCCAGCAGCTTGGACAGGGGGCCTACAGATACGCAGTATTTT. This gives the protein CASSLDRGPTDTQYF.

Only one count was recorded for this clone. V is TRBV9 and J is TRBJ1-3; the D is unclear. V was clipped by 4 bases and J by 2 bases, with 13 bases between them. The CDR3 totals 15 residues. From germline, CDR1 is SGDLS and CDR2 YYNGEE. CDR3 nucleotide sequence: TGTGCCAGCAGCCCCTCGGGAGGTCCTGGAAACACCATATATTTT. Amino acids: CASSPSGGPGNTIYF.

This clone was counted a few times. V gene TRBV3-1 (or the pseudogene TRBV3-2) combines with J gene TRBJ1-1; TRBD1 matches at 7 bases. The junction had 9 bases not matched to a gene; V was cut back by 0 bases and J by 5 bases. Germline V gene sequence: CDR1 LGHDT, CDR2 YNNKEL (reference sequence). CDR3 length: 16 amino acids. CDR3 nucleotides: TGTGCCAGCAGCCAAGAAGGGGGCTGGGGTTGGACTGAAGCTTTCTTT. It is translated as CASSQEGGWGWTEAFF.

The chain is built from TRBV5-4 and TRBJ1-6, with 7 bases fitting TRBD1. Germline CDR1 SGHNT, CDR2 YYREEE (reference sequence). This CDR3 spans 15 amino acids. Unmatched junction bases numbered 4, after V lost 5 bases and J lost 2 bases. The CDR3 coding sequence is TGTGCCAGCAGTGGACAGGCTCCCTATAATTCACCCCTCCACTTT. This codes for CASSGQAPYNSPLHF.

This clone was seen once. This chain links TRBV4-1 with TRBJ1-4, with a weak D call TRBD1 (5 bases). This CDR3 is 15 amino acids long. Trimming pared 0 bases from V and 6 bases from J, leaving 11 bases between. Germline-derived CDR1 and CDR2 are MGHRA and YSYEKL. Here the CDR3 DNA reads TGCGCCAGCAGCCAAGATTGGGACGAAGATGAAAAACTGTTTTTT. It specifies CASSQDWDEDEKLFF.

The chain employs TRBV27 and TRBJ1-2; TRBD1 agrees at 7 bases. Germline CDR1 reads MNHEY; CDR2 reads SMNVEV (reference sequence). V trimming: 6 bases; J trimming: 4 bases; junction bases outside the gene matches: 8. This CDR3 comprises 14 residues. CDR3 in DNA: TGTGCCAGCAGGTTAACAGGGGCCCCCTATGGCTACACCTTC. Translating gives CASRLTGAPYGYTF.

The V and J genes are TRBV7-9 and TRBJ1-1, with 7 bases that match TRBD1. Germline V gene lookup returns CDR1 SEHNR and CDR2 FQNEAQ (reference sequence). Trimming removed 7 bases from V and 1 base from J; junction bases left unmatched: 6. This CDR3 is built from 14 residues. The CDR3 DNA follows: TGTGCCAGCACCCGCGACAGGGCGAACACTGAAGCTTTCTTT. Translating it yields CASTRDRANTEAFF.

This rearrangement joins TRBV6-5 to TRBJ2-3; D gene unclear. V shed 6 bases and J shed 0 bases, with 10 bases lying between them. CDR3 length equals 14 residues. Germline V CDR1 and CDR2: MNHEY, SVGAGI. The CDR3 is CASSHGPSTDTQYF. The CDR3 bases are TGTGCCAGCAGCCATGGCCCTAGCACAGATACGCAGTATTTT.

V is TRBV9 and J is TRBJ1-1; D remains unclear. The V and J ends lost 4 bases and 8 bases respectively, with 15 bases between them. The length of the CDR3 is 13 residues. Germline CDR1 SGDLS, CDR2 YYNGEE. CDR3 nucleotide sequence: TGTGCCAGCAGCTCCCGAGCGACATTCGAAGCTTTCTTT. Translation: CASSSRATFEAFF.

The V and J genes are TRBV2 and TRBJ2-1, with 10 positions matching TRBD1. The J segment lost 5 bases and the V segment lost 8 bases, leaving 9 bases of the junction unmatched. CDR3 length: 15 amino acids. Germline V gives CDR1 SNHLY, CDR2 FYNNEI. The CDR3 nucleotides read TGTGCCAGCGATAGCCGGGACAGGGGAGACAATGAGCAGTTCTTC. It codes for CASDSRDRGDNEQFF. Full variable domain (missing parts from reference TRBV2 and TRBJ2-1): EPEVTQTPSHQVTQMGQEVILRCVPISNHLYFYWYRQILGQKVEFLVSFYNNEISEKSEIFDDQFSVERPDGSNFTLKIRSTKLEDSAMYFCASDSRDRGDNEQFFGPGTRLTVL.